A single count supports the clone carrying this T cell receptor (beta chain). The antigen remains undetermined. This CDR3 is 13 amino acids long. V dropped 5 bases and J dropped 4 bases, with 11 bases sitting between them. The V gene's germline CDR1 is ENHRY and CDR2 SYGVKD. The sample belongs to a study of cytomegalovirus exposure and HLA in healthy donors. Background on the study: A data release that came early held approximately 85 million unique TCRs from HLA-typed donors.

The PCR ran on 60 Vbeta and 13 Jbeta primers. Profiled with immunoSEQ multiplex PCR; TCRdb holds only in-frame clones, not every one. The repertoire holds some 180,000 clones, around four fifths seen once, with 1.5% to 2% in the top ten. Study-level points and caveats: TCR beta sequences reportedly predicted most subjects' HLA-A and HLA-B alleles accurately. The study recorded about 150 TCR beta chains that were cytomegalovirus-associated.

The source is a woman in her thirties in good health and CMV-seronegative. The chain combines TRBV10-3 with TRBJ1-1; possibly TRBD1 for D (6 bases). Material for sequencing was PBMCs. The CDR3 spells CAISTGFGTEAFF. CDR3 DNA: TGTGCCATCAGTACAGGGTTCGGCACTGAAGCTTTCTTT.